This note documents a single T cell receptor beta chain sequence. Sequencing was performed with immunoSEQ multiplex PCR; in TCRdb, only in-frame clones are kept and a portion is missing. The sample yields around 140,000 clones, roughly 86% seen once. This entry belongs to a study of blood T cell repertoires in COVID-19. Study information: From T cells, B-cell-depleted T cells, or PBMCs came the material, which was cDNA or gDNA.

The CDR3 has 17 amino acids. J was trimmed by 5 bases and V by 6 bases; bases with no gene match: 15. CDR1 MDHEN and CDR2 SYDVKM come from the germline V gene. This receptor was taken from a man between 65 and 85 years old with acute or convalescent COVID-19. V and J are TRBV28 and TRBJ2-5; 10 nucleotides agree with TRBD2. The sequenced sample was peripheral blood. The CDR3 sequence is CASSLPKLAGEVETQYF. DNA of the CDR3: TGTGCCAGCAGCCTTCCTAAGCTAGCGGGAGAGGTGGAGACCCAGTACTTC.